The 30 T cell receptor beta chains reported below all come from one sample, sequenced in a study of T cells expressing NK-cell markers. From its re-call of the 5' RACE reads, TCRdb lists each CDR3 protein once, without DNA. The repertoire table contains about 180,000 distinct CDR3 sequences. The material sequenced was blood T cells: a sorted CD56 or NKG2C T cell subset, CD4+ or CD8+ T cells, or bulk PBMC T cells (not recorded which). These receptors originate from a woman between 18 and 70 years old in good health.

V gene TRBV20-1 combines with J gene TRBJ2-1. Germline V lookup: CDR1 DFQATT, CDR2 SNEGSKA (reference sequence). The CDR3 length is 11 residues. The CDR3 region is CSTVSYNEQFF.

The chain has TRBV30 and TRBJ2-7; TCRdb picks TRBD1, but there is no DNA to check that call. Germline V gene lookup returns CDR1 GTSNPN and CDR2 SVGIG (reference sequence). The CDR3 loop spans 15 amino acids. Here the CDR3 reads CAWSYTGPSSYEQYF.

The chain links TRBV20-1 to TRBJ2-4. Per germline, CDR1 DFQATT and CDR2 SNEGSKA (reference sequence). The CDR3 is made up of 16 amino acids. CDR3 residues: CSARDLLAVSGNIQYF.

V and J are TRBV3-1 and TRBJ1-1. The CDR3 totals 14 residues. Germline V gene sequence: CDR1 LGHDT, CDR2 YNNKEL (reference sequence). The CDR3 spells CASSQAQATTEAFF.

CDR3 region: CAWRASGNSQYF. V is TRBV30 and J is TRBJ2-3; the TCRdb D gene call, TRBD2, has no DNA to confirm it. Germline V lookup: CDR1 GTSNPN, CDR2 SVGIG (reference sequence). CDR3 size: 12 residues.

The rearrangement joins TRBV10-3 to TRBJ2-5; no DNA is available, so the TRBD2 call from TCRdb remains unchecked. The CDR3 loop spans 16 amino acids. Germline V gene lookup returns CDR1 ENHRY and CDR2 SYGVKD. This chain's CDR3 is CAISELLAGVRETQYF.

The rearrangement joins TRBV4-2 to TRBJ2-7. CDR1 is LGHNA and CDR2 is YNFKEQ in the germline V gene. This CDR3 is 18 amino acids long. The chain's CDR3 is CASSQDLAGYSFDYEQYF.

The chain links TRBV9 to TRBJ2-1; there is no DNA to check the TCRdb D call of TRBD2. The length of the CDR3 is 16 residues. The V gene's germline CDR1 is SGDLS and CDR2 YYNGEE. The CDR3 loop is CASSVGGSGSGNEQFF. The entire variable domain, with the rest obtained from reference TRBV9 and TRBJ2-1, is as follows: DSGVTQTPKHLITATGQRVTLRCSPRSGDLSVYWYQQSLDQGLQFLIQYYNGEERAKGNILERFSAQQFPDLHSELNLSSLELGDSALYFCASSVGGSGSGNEQFFGPGTRLTVL.

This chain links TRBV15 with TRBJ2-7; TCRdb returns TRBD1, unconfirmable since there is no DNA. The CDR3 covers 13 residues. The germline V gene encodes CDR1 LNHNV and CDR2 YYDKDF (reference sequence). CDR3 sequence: CATSRRDSYEQYF. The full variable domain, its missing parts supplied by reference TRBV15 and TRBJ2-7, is DAMVIQNPRYQVTQFGKPVTLSCSQTLNHNVMYWYQQKSSQAPKLLFHYYDKDFNNEADTPDNFQSRRPNTSFCFLDIRSPGLGDTAMYLCATSRRDSYEQYFGPGTRLTVT.

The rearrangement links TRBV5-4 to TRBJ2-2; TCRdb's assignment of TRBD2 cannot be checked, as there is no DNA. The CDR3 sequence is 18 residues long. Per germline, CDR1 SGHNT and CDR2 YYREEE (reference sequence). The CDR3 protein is CASSLLRLAGGGTGELFF. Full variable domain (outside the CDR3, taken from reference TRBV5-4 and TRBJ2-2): ETGVTQSPTHLIKTRGQQVTLRCSSQSGHNTVSWYQQALGQGPQFIFQYYREEENGRGNFPPRFSGLQFPNYSSELNVNALELDDSALYLCASSLLRLAGGGTGELFFGEGSRLTVL.

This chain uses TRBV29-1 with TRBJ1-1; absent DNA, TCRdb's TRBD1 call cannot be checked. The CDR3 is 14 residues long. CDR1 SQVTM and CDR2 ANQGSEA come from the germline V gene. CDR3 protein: CSVDRGYRGTEAFF.

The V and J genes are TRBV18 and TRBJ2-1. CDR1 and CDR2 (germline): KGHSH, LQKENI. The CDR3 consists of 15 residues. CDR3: CASSSSGWSYNEQFF.

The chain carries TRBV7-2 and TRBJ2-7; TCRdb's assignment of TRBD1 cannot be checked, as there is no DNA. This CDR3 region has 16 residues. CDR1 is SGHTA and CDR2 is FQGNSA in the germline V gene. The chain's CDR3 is CASSLGPATDSYEQYF.

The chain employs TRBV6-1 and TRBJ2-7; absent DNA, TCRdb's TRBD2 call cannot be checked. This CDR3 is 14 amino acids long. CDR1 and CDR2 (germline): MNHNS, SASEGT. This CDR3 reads CASGRRELVYEQYF.

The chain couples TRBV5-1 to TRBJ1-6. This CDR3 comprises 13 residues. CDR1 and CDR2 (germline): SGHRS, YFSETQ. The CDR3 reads CAGREDSTSPLHF. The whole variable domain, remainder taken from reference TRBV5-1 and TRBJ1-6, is KAGVTQTPRYLIKTRGQQVTLSCSPISGHRSVSWYQQTPGQGLQFLFEYFSETQRNKGNFPGRFSGRQFSNSRSEMNVSTLELGDSALYLCAGREDSTSPLHFGNGTRLTVT.

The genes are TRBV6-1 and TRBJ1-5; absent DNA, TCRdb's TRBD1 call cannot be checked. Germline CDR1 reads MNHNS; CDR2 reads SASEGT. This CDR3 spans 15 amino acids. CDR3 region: CASTVTGTRNQPQHF.

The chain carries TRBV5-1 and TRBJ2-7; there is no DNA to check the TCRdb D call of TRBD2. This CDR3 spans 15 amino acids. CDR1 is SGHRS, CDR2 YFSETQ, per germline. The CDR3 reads CASSLDLREGYEQYF.

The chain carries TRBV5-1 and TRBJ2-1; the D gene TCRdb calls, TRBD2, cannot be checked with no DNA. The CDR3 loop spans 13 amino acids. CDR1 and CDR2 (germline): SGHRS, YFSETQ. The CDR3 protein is CASSLPSRNEQFF.

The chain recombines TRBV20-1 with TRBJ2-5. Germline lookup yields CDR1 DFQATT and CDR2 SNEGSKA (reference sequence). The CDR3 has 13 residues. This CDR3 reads CSARDSNLETQYF.

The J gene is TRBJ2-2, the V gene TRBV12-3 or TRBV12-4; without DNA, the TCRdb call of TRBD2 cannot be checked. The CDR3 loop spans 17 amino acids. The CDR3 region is CASSPPGGTSPTGELFF.

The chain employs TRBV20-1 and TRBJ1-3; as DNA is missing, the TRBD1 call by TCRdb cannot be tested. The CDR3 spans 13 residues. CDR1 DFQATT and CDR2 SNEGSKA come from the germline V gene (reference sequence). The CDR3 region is CSASTGVGNTIYF.

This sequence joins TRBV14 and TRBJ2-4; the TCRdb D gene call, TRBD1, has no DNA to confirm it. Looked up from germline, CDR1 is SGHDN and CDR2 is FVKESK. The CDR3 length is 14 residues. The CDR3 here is CASSRTGLWNIQYF. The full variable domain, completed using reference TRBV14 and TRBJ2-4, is EAGVTQFPSHSVIEKGQTVTLRCDPISGHDNLYWYRRVMGKEIKFLLHFVKESKQDESGMPNNRFLAERTGGTYSTLKVQPAELEDSGVYFCASSRTGLWNIQYFGAGTRLSVL.

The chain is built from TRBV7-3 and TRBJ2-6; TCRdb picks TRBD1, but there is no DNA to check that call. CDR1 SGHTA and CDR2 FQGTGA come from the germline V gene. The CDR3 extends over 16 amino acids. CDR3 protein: CASSLGQGPGANVLTF. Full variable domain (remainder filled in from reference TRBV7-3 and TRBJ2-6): GAGVSQTPSNKVTEKGKYVELRCDPISGHTALYWYRQSLGQGPEFLIYFQGTGAADDSGLPNDRFFAVRPEGSVSTLKIQRTERGDSAVYLCASSLGQGPGANVLTFGAGSRLTVL.

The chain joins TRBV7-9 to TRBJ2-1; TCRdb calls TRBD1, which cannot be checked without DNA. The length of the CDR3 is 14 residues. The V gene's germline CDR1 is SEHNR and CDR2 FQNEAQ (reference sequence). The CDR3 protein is CASSLTQGNNEQFF.

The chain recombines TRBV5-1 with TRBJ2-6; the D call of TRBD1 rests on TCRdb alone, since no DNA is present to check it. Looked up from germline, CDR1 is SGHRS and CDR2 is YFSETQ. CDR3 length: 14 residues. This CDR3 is CASTTGTGANVLTF.

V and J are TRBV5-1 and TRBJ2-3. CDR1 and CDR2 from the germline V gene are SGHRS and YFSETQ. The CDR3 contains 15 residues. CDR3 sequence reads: CASTSQPTSTDTQYF.

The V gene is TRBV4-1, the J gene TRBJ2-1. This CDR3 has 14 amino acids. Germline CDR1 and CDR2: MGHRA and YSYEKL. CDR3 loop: CASSQDTRYNEQFF.

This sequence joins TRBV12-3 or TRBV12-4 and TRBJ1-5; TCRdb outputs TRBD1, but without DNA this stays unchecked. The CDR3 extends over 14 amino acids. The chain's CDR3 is CASSFSTGGQPQHF.

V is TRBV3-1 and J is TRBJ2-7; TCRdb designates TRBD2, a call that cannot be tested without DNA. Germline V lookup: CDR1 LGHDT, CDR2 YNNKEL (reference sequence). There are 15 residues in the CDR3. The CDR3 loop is CASAPPGLASHEQYF.

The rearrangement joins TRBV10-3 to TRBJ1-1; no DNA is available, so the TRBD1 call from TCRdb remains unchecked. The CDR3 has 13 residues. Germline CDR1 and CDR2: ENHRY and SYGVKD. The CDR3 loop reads CAISPTEMPEAFF.